These 4 T cell receptor beta chains were all obtained from the same sample, sequenced in a study of identical twins. TCRdb fed the 5' RACE reads into MiXCR, producing one record per CDR3 protein. The table has 1.5 million to 2 million distinct CDR3 sequences, 25% to 35% seen once. Sample: cord blood. Receptors were obtained from a newborn girl in good health.

This clonotype was seen only a few times. The J gene is TRBJ2-1, the V gene TRBV29-1; the D is unclear. V was trimmed by 0 bases and J by 10 bases, leaving 10 bases between them. Per germline, CDR1 SQVTM and CDR2 ANQGSEA. This CDR3 has 12 amino acids. CDR3 region: CSVEDEAEEQFF. The CDR3 coding sequence is TGCAGCGTTGAAGATGAGGCGGAGGAGCAGTTCTTC.

The V call is TRBV24-1, the J call TRBJ2-5, with D uncertain. The CDR3 is 14 residues long. V was pared by 6 bases and J by 4 bases, with 14 bases between. CDR1 is KGHDR and CDR2 is SFDVKD in the germline V gene. The CDR3 region is CATSRTGYPETQYF. The DNA of the CDR3 is TGTGCCACCAGTCGTACCGGCTACCCAGAGACCCAGTACTTC.

This clonotype was recorded at least ten times. The chain has TRBV12-3 or TRBV12-4 and TRBJ1-2; TRBD1 matches 7 bases. V was pared by 6 bases and J by 4 bases, with 5 bases of the junction left unmatched. The length of the CDR3 is 13 residues. The CDR3 here is CASSPGGGYGYTF. The CDR3, as DNA: TGTGCCAGCAGCCCAGGGGGAGGCTATGGCTACACCTTC.

The sample holds many counts of this clonotype. The CDR3 bases are TGTGCCAGCAGCTTGACCCTGGCAACCTACGAGCAGTACTTC. Translating it yields CASSLTLATYEQYF. This chain uses TRBV7-2 with TRBJ2-7; D remains ambiguous. The length of the CDR3 is 14 residues. The V end was cut by 3 bases, the J end by 2 bases, with 11 bases between. In germline, CDR1 is SGHTA, CDR2 FQGNSA.